Listed below are T cell receptor beta chains from one sample, sequenced in a study of molecular identifiers for immune sequencing clone quantification. One entry per CDR3 protein results from TCRdb running MiXCR on the PCR reads. Among 400,000 to 600,000 distinct CDR3 sequences listed, 20% to 25% were seen once. The sample comprised naive CD8+ T cells from blood, with Jurkat cell RNA spiked in. The receptors shown here come from a human donor in good health. Some libraries in this study had Jurkat cell RNA spiked in. Both conserved end residues are part of each CDR3. D genes are given only for firm matches. For some rows the clone size is stated as once, few or many, or as a class when expanded; others skip it.

-,TRBV5-3,TRBJ1-1,-,CAGSWGTPGVTEAFF,TGTGCCGGCAGCTGGGGGACACCTGGAGTCACTGAAGCTTTCTTT
-,TRBV5-3,TRBJ1-5,few,CASSDWLGGAGRWPQHF,TGTGCCAGCAGCGATTGGTTAGGTGGGGCGGGTAGGTGGCCCCAGCATTTT
TRBD2,TRBV4-3,TRBJ2-5,once,CASSQDHRTSGGPRYF,TGCGCCAGCAGCCAAGATCACCGGACTAGCGGGGGACCGCGGTACTTC
TRBD1,TRBV14,TRBJ2-7,-,CASSHWDRTYEQYF,TGTGCCAGCAGCCATTGGGACAGAACCTACGAGCAGTACTTC
-,TRBV5-4,TRBJ2-5,few,CASSSSDGPPGAQYF,TGTGCCAGCAGTAGCTCAGACGGACCGCCGGGGGCCCAGTACTTC
TRBD2,TRBV7-6,TRBJ2-3,many,CASSLAGGSTDTQYF,TGTGCCAGCAGCCTAGCGGGGGGCAGCACAGATACGCAGTATTTT
TRBD2,TRBV28,TRBJ2-3,few,CASSARREREWADTQYF,TGTGCCAGCAGCGCCAGGCGGGAGCGGGAGTGGGCAGATACGCAGTATTTT
-,TRBV27,TRBJ2-1,few,CASSLLGVSGSYNEQFF,TGTGCCAGCAGTTTATTGGGGGTTAGCGGCTCCTACAATGAGCAGTTCTTC
-,TRBV27,TRBJ2-5,-,CASSLSWGEKTRYF,TGTGCCAGCAGTTTATCCTGGGGTGAGAAGACCCGGTACTTC
-,TRBV12-3/TRBV12-4,TRBJ1-3,few,CASSSTLDGNTIYF,TGTGCCAGCAGTTCGACCCTCGATGGAAACACCATATATTTT
TRBD2,TRBV20-1,TRBJ2-7,many,CSARLAGFYEQYF,TGCAGTGCTAGATTAGCGGGATTCTACGAGCAGTACTTC
-,TRBV6-2/TRBV6-3,TRBJ1-1,-,CASSYSIDRMNTKAFF,TGTGCCAGCAGTTACTCGATAGACAGGATGAACACTAAAGCTTTCTTT
-,TRBV4-3,TRBJ2-6,many,CASSQDSSGANVLTF,TGCGCCAGCAGCCAAGACAGCTCTGGGGCCAACGTCCTGACTTTC
TRBD1,TRBV4-1,TRBJ2-7,-,CASSPRDRPESEQYF,TGCGCCAGCAGCCCCCGGGACAGGCCTGAAAGCGAGCAGTACTTC
TRBD2,TRBV12-3/TRBV12-4,TRBJ2-1,few,CASSSLTSGFRNEQFF,TGTGCCAGCAGTTCCCTTACTAGCGGGTTTCGCAATGAGCAGTTCTTC
-,TRBV12-5,TRBJ2-4,many,CASGLPDQGRHF,TGTGCTAGTGGTTTGCCAGACCAGGGTCGGCACTTC
TRBD2,TRBV19,TRBJ2-1,few,CASSISGGVGSEQFF,TGTGCCAGTAGTATTTCGGGGGGGGTAGGGAGTGAGCAGTTCTTC
-,TRBV4-3,TRBJ2-1,-,CASIQERVAYNEQFF,TGCGCCAGCATCCAGGAGCGGGTCGCCTACAATGAGCAGTTCTTC
-,TRBV28,TRBJ2-5,few,CASSLLGTARETQYF,TGTGCCAGCAGTTTGCTAGGGACTGCCAGAGAGACCCAGTACTTC
-,TRBV4-1,TRBJ2-5,-,CASSQDPGVGETQYF,TGCGCCAGCAGCCAAGATCCGGGGGTAGGAGAGACCCAGTACTTC
-,TRBV7-2,TRBJ2-5,few,CASSYGDQETQYF,TGTGCCAGCAGCTACGGGGACCAAGAGACCCAGTACTTC
TRBD2,TRBV9,TRBJ2-7,many,CASNVGGGYEQYF,TGTGCCAGCAACGTAGGCGGGGGGTACGAGCAGTACTTC
-,TRBV3-1,TRBJ2-7,few,CASSQVVQPFGEQYF,TGTGCCAGCAGCCAAGTCGTACAACCATTTGGAGAGCAGTACTTC
-,TRBV20-1,TRBJ2-6,few,CSASPQGPGANVLTF,TGCAGTGCTAGTCCGCAGGGTCCTGGGGCCAACGTCCTGACTTTC
-,TRBV29-1,TRBJ1-2,-,CSVEGRGPRSPNYGYTF,TGCAGCGTTGAGGGCAGAGGGCCGCGGTCACCTAACTATGGCTACACCTTC
TRBD1,TRBV7-9,TRBJ1-5,many,CASSLGQGDQPQHF,TGTGCCAGCAGCTTAGGACAGGGGGACCAGCCCCAGCATTTT
-,TRBV28,TRBJ2-5,many,CASSLSIGTEQETQYF,TGTGCCAGCAGTTTAAGTATCGGAACAGAACAAGAGACCCAGTACTTC
-,TRBV14,TRBJ2-2,few,CASSRPHTGELFF,TGTGCCAGCAGTCGACCACACACCGGGGAGCTGTTTTTT
-,TRBV6-5,TRBJ2-3,-,CASSYSADYTDTQYF,TGTGCCAGCAGTTACTCGGCGGACTACACAGATACGCAGTATTTT
TRBD1,TRBV19,TRBJ2-2,many,CASGRDRDPGELFF,TGTGCCAGTGGAAGGGACAGGGATCCCGGGGAGCTGTTTTTT
-,TRBV3-1,TRBJ2-7,once,CASSQDMVWSDQQGTPYEQYF,TGTGCCAGCAGCCAAGATATGGTATGGTCCGACCAACAGGGAACTCCCTACGAGCAGTACTTC
-,TRBV7-9,TRBJ1-1,many,CASSSGLLFTEAFF,TGTGCCAGCAGCTCCGGGCTTTTATTCACTGAAGCTTTCTTT
-,TRBV27,TRBJ2-2,few,CASSPSLETANTGELFF,TGTGCCAGCAGTCCTTCTCTAGAGACAGCGAACACCGGGGAGCTGTTTTTT
-,TRBV7-9,TRBJ1-2,-,CASSLMVSFAYGYTF,TGTGCCAGCAGCTTAATGGTCAGTTTTGCCTATGGCTACACCTTC
-,TRBV12-3/TRBV12-4,TRBJ2-7,few,CASSLNDYEQYF,TGTGCCAGCAGTTTAAATGACTACGAGCAGTACTTC
-,TRBV4-3,TRBJ2-7,-,CASSQDSHSYEQYF,TGCGCCAGCAGCCAGGACAGCCACTCCTACGAGCAGTACTTC
-,TRBV4-3,TRBJ1-5,-,CASSQNPLQPQHF,TGCGCCAGCAGCCAGAATCCCCTTCAGCCCCAGCATTTT
-,TRBV27,TRBJ1-1,-,CASSLFSGNTEAFF,TGTGCCAGCAGTTTATTTTCGGGGAACACTGAAGCTTTCTTT
-,TRBV20-1,TRBJ2-3,once,CSAPAGAGGQRVRNTGTQYF,TGCAGTGCCCCAGCGGGGGCAGGGGGACAGCGAGTGAGGAACACAGGTACGCAGTATTTT
TRBD1,TRBV4-1,TRBJ2-2,many,CASSRNTGTAIGELFF,TGCGCCAGCAGCCGCAACACCGGGACAGCTATCGGGGAGCTGTTTTTT
TRBD1,TRBV7-9,TRBJ2-7,-,CASSLVRGPELGYEQYF,TGTGCCAGCAGCTTAGTCAGGGGGCCCGAGCTGGGTTACGAGCAGTACTTC
-,TRBV7-9,TRBJ1-3,-,CASSSRPRGHSGNTIYF,TGTGCCAGCAGCTCCCGGCCGCGGGGGCACTCTGGAAACACCATATATTTT
-,TRBV6-6,TRBJ2-2,-,CASSSAWTAAQNTGELFF,TGTGCCAGCAGTTCGGCTTGGACCGCAGCCCAGAACACCGGGGAGCTGTTTTTT
-,TRBV10-3,TRBJ2-3,many,CAASGSSGFTDTQYF,TGTGCCGCTTCAGGGAGTTCAGGGTTCACAGATACGCAGTATTTT
-,TRBV6-2/TRBV6-3,TRBJ2-3,few,CASSSPPDRPTDTQYF,TGTGCCAGCAGCTCCCCTCCCGACAGACCCACAGATACGCAGTATTTT
-,TRBV7-2,TRBJ1-3,few,CASSLAALRPAGNTIYF,TGTGCCAGCAGCTTAGCGGCCCTTAGACCTGCTGGAAACACCATATATTTT
TRBD2,TRBV11-2,TRBJ2-7,many,CASSLAGGPGYEQYF,TGTGCCAGCAGCCTGGCGGGGGGGCCAGGCTACGAGCAGTACTTC